Following are 28 T cell receptor beta chains from one sample sequenced in a study of cytomegalovirus exposure and HLA in healthy donors. The PCR used 60 Vbeta and 13 Jbeta primers. Here immunoSEQ multiplex PCR was the method, and the copy in TCRdb shows in-frame clones only, minus some. The sample carries approximately 120,000 clones, around 77% recorded once. The specimen was PBMCs. These receptors all come from a man between 50 and 59 years old in good health and CMV-seronegative.

The chain is built from TRBV7-9 and TRBJ2-7; perhaps TRBD1 as D (6 bases). CDR3 length: 13 amino acids. V lost 5 bases and J 2 bases, leaving 10 bases between the germline ends. Germline CDR1 SEHNR, CDR2 FQNEAQ (reference sequence). The CDR3 DNA reads TGTGCCAGCAGCCGGGACAAAGCCTACGAGCAGTACTTC. This gives the protein CASSRDKAYEQYF.

With regard to this clone: Sequence at one end of the junction differs from germline and may be a read error. The V gene is TRBV7-9, the J gene TRBJ1-2, with a tentative D call TRBD1 (5 bases). Germline V gives CDR1 SEHNR, CDR2 FQNEAQ (reference sequence). The CDR3 is 12 residues long. CDR3 sequence: CSSSLQEAGYTF. The CDR3 nucleotides are TGTTCCAGCAGCTTACAGGAGGCGGGCTACACCTTC.

The chain recombines TRBV5-1 with TRBJ2-3; TRBD2 matches 10 bases. The CDR3 totals 17 residues. The germline gives CDR1 SGHRS, CDR2 YFSETQ. Unmatched junction bases numbered 9, after V lost 2 bases and J lost 3 bases. The CDR3 region has the DNA TGCGCCAGCAGCTTATTAGCGGGAGGTGGAGGGACAGATACGCAGTATTTT. Translated: CASSLLAGGGGTDTQYF. Based on the CDR3 plus reference TRBV5-1 and TRBJ2-3, the full variable domain is KAGVTQTPRYLIKTRGQQVTLSCSPISGHRSVSWYQQTPGQGLQFLFEYFSETQRNKGNFPGRFSGRQFSNSRSEMNVSTLELGDSALYLCASSLLAGGGGTDTQYFGPGTRLTVL.

The chain combines TRBV10-3 with TRBJ2-2, with 7 bases fitting TRBD1. Germline CDR1 is ENHRY and CDR2 is SYGVKD. The V segment lost 4 bases and the J segment 6 bases; nucleotides outside the gene matches: 14. The CDR3 consists of 17 residues. DNA for the CDR3: TGTGCCATCAGTGTTGAGCAGGGGGATATTTTTGCCGGGGAGCTGTTTTTT. It yields the protein CAISVEQGDIFAGELFF.

The gene calls are TRBV6-6 and TRBJ2-6; D remains ambiguous. V was trimmed by 8 bases and J by 2 bases, leaving 7 bases between them. Germline V lookup: CDR1 MNHNY, CDR2 SVGAGI (reference sequence). The CDR3 loop spans 13 amino acids. The CDR3 sequence: CASERTGANVLTF. The CDR3 region has the DNA TGTGCCAGCGAGAGGACTGGGGCCAACGTCCTGACTTTC.

This sequence joins TRBV7-9 and TRBJ1-4, with D unresolved. The germline V and J ends were trimmed by 4 bases and 1 base, with 16 bases remaining between them. Germline assignment: CDR1 SEHNR and CDR2 FQNEAQ (reference sequence). This CDR3 is 17 amino acids long. CDR3 nucleotide sequence: TGTGCCAGCAGCTACGATGCCGATAGAGTAACTAATGAAAAACTGTTTTTT. Translated: CASSYDADRVTNEKLFF.

This clone has more than one count but fewer than ten. This chain links TRBV5-1 with TRBJ1-5, with D tentatively TRBD1 (5 bases). CDR3 length: 15 amino acids. The ends were cut back, 5 bases at V and 4 bases at J, with 16 bases in the middle. Looked up from germline, CDR1 is SGHRS and CDR2 is YFSETQ. CDR3 loop: CASSKGQGGNQPQHF. For the CDR3, the DNA is TGCGCCAGCAGTAAGGGGCAGGGAGGGAATCAGCCCCAGCATTTT.

The genes are TRBV7-9 and TRBJ2-1, with TRBD1 as a possible D gene (6 bases). V lost 1 base and J lost 5, with 18 bases in between. Germline V CDR1 and CDR2: SEHNR, FQNEAQ (reference sequence). The CDR3 covers 17 residues. CDR3: CASSLVGQGLRDNEQFF. The CDR3, as DNA: TGTGCCAGCAGCTTAGTCGGCCAGGGGCTGAGGGACAATGAGCAGTTCTTC.

The chain joins TRBV13 to TRBJ2-6, with TRBD2 as a possible D gene (5 bases). Germline V gives CDR1 PRHDT, CDR2 FYEKMQ (reference sequence). V lost 5 bases and J 4 bases, leaving 21 bases between the germline ends. The CDR3 is made up of 18 amino acids. Here the CDR3 reads CASSPLIVPGIGANVLTF. CDR3 in DNA: TGTGCCAGCAGCCCCCTCATAGTCCCGGGGATAGGGGCCAACGTCCTGACTTTC.

This clone was seen only a few times. The gene calls are TRBV7-9 and TRBJ2-7; 10 bases align to TRBD2. Germline CDR1 is SEHNR and CDR2 is FQNEAQ (reference sequence). J was trimmed by 7 bases and V by 5 bases; bases with no gene match: 8. The CDR3 covers 14 residues. The DNA for the CDR3 is TGTGCCAGCAGCCAAGCGGGAGGGATTTTGGAGCAGTACTTC. Encoded protein: CASSQAGGILEQYF.

J is TRBJ2-1 and V is TRBV5-1; TRBD2 matches at 13 bases. The germline V gene has CDR1 SGHRS and CDR2 YFSETQ. V shed 4 bases and J 10 bases; nucleotides not matched to a gene: 8. The CDR3 is 15 residues long. CDR3 DNA sequence: TGCGCCAGCAGCCTCGGACTAGCGGGAGTACAAGAGCAGTTCTTC. Translated, it gives CASSLGLAGVQEQFF.

The rearrangement joins TRBV5-1 to TRBJ2-2, with a possible D match to TRBD2 (6 bases). Germline CDR1 SGHRS, CDR2 YFSETQ. V was shortened by 1 base and J by 4 bases, with 11 bases between the two germline ends. This CDR3 has 15 amino acids. CDR3 protein: CASSLHGGGTGELFF. In DNA form, the CDR3 reads TGCGCCAGCAGCTTGCACGGGGGAGGCACCGGGGAGCTGTTTTTT.

The V call is TRBV7-2, the J call TRBJ1-3; the D is unclear. The germline CDR1 and CDR2 sequences are SGHTA and FQGNSA. The CDR3 spans 16 residues. V lost 0 bases, J lost 0 bases, and 9 bases lay in between. The CDR3 sequence: CASSLANRVSGNTIYF. CDR3 bases: TGTGCCAGCAGCTTAGCCAACAGAGTCTCTGGAAACACCATATATTTT. Together with reference TRBV7-2 and TRBJ1-3, the CDR3 gives the full variable domain: GAGVSQSPSNKVTEKGKDVELRCDPISGHTALYWYRQSLGQGLEFLIYFQGNSAPDKSGLPSDRFSAERTGGSVSTLTIQRTQQEDSAVYLCASSLANRVSGNTIYFGEGSWLTVV.

The CDR3 nucleotides read TGTGCCAGCATAAGGGGTCCCAATCAGCCCCAGCATTTT. Translating it yields CASIRGPNQPQHF. The rearrangement uses TRBV28 and TRBJ1-5; D may be TRBD1 (5 bases). The V end was cut by 7 bases, the J end by 3 bases, with 10 bases between. Germline V gene sequence: CDR1 MDHEN, CDR2 SYDVKM. CDR3 length: 13 residues.

V gene TRBV15 combines with J gene TRBJ1-4; D possibly corresponds to TRBD1 (6 bases). CDR3 length: 17 amino acids. The V end lost 0 bases, the J end lost 7 bases, and 18 bases lay between the germline ends. The germline CDR1 and CDR2 sequences are LNHNV and YYDKDF (reference sequence). The CDR3 is CATSRDPRQVIGEKLFF. The CDR3 DNA reads TGTGCCACCAGCAGAGATCCCCGACAGGTTATTGGTGAAAAACTGTTTTTT.

As DNA, the CDR3 is TGCGCCAGCAGCTTGGACAGCTATAGCAATCAGCCCCAGCATTTT. Its translation: CASSLDSYSNQPQHF. The V call is TRBV5-1, the J call TRBJ1-5; D ambiguous. Germline loops: CDR1 SGHRS, CDR2 YFSETQ. There are 15 residues in the CDR3. With 0 bases removed from V and 0 bases from J, the gap between germline ends came to 7 bases.

The V and J genes are TRBV18 and TRBJ2-6, with TRBD1 as a possible D gene (5 bases). The CDR3 length is 17 residues. Per germline, CDR1 KGHSH and CDR2 LQKENI. V was cut by 2 bases and J by 1 base, with 12 bases left in between. The CDR3 here is CASSPVQGSSGANVLTF. The CDR3 DNA reads as TGTGCCAGCTCACCAGTGCAGGGATCATCTGGGGCCAACGTCCTGACTTTC.

The V and J genes are TRBV5-1 and TRBJ2-3, with unresolved D. The CDR3 consists of 14 residues. Trimming shortened V by 1 base and J by 0 bases, and 6 bases separated the two germline ends. Germline values: CDR1 SGHRS, CDR2 YFSETQ. CDR3 bases: TGCGCCAGCAGCTTGACTACTAGCACAGATACGCAGTATTTT. It encodes CASSLTTSTDTQYF.

The CDR3 here is CASRGTGGADTQYF. The CDR3 nucleotides are TGTGCCAGCAGGGGGACAGGGGGCGCAGATACGCAGTATTTT. V and J are TRBV6-5 and TRBJ2-3; 12 nucleotides align to TRBD1. Trimming at V came to 6 bases and at J to 4 bases, leaving 2 bases not matched to a gene. The CDR3 sequence is 14 residues long. In germline, CDR1 is MNHEY, CDR2 SVGAGI.

CDR3 bases: TGTGCCAGCAGCTTGCCGGGACAGGGGAGTCGTGAGCAGTACTTC. As protein: CASSLPGQGSREQYF. The chain employs TRBV5-8 and TRBJ2-7; TRBD1 matches 10 bases. The CDR3 has 15 amino acids. Germline CDR1 is SGHTS and CDR2 is YDEGEE. J was trimmed by 7 bases and V by 1 base; bases with no gene match: 8.

The V gene is TRBV27, the J gene TRBJ1-1; TRBD1 aligns across 7 bases. The V gene's germline CDR1 is MNHEY and CDR2 SMNVEV (reference sequence). CDR3 length: 15 residues. The J segment lost 5 bases and the V segment lost 5 bases, leaving 11 bases of the junction unmatched. The CDR3 sequence: CASSLSRGRGTEAFF. The CDR3 bases are TGTGCCAGCAGTCTTAGTAGGGGGCGCGGGACTGAAGCTTTCTTT.

The chain links TRBV7-2 to TRBJ2-2; possibly TRBD2 for D (5 bases). The CDR3 is 14 residues long. Germline V gives CDR1 SGHTA, CDR2 FQGNSA. V lost 3 bases, J lost 6 bases, and 11 bases lay in between. For the CDR3, the DNA is TGTGCCAGCAGCTTCCCTCTAGCATCCGGGGAGCTGTTTTTT. Encoded protein: CASSFPLASGELFF.

The CDR3 here is CASSPTSTRYEQYF. In nucleotides, the CDR3 is TGTGCCAGTAGCCCCACTAGTACACGCTACGAGCAGTACTTC. The chain employs TRBV19 and TRBJ2-7; maybe TRBD2 (5 bases). Germline CDR1 reads LNHDA; CDR2 reads SQIVND (reference sequence). The CDR3 is made up of 14 amino acids. Trimming removed 6 bases from V and 3 bases from J, with 15 bases in between.

In its sample, this clone was seen a few times. The genes are TRBV5-1 and TRBJ1-1; weak D call: TRBD1 (5 bases). V was pared by 1 base and J by 7 bases, with 8 bases between. The length of the CDR3 is 12 residues. Germline-derived CDR1 and CDR2 are SGHRS and YFSETQ. The CDR3 sequence is CASSLQGDEAFF. The CDR3 DNA reads as TGCGCCAGCAGCTTGCAGGGTGATGAAGCTTTCTTT.

CDR3 protein: CASRTGTGHNSPLHF. CDR3 DNA sequence: TGTGCCAGCAGGACAGGGACAGGACATAATTCACCCCTCCACTTT. The chain combines TRBV27 with TRBJ1-6, with TRBD1 identical over 8 bases. This CDR3 has 15 amino acids. Germline-derived CDR1 and CDR2 are MNHEY and SMNVEV (reference sequence). The trim removed 6 bases at V and 5 bases at J, leaving 6 bases unmatched.

This sequence joins TRBV27 and TRBJ1-1; a weak D match, TRBD1 (5 bases). The V gene lost 1 base and the J gene lost 1 base, with 13 bases spanning the gap. This CDR3 has 16 residues. Per germline, CDR1 MNHEY and CDR2 SMNVEV (reference sequence). The CDR3 DNA sequence: TGTGCCAGCAGTTTATTTCCAGACAGAGAGAACACTGAAGCTTTCTTT. Protein product: CASSLFPDRENTEAFF.

The gene calls are TRBV30 and TRBJ2-5; D is perhaps TRBD2 (6 bases). CDR1 is GTSNPN, CDR2 SVGIG, per germline (reference sequence). Trimming removed 3 bases from V and 3 bases from J, with 17 bases in between. CDR3 length: 15 amino acids. The CDR3 nucleotides read TGTGCCTGGAGCTATAAGTCGCGGGGAAAAGAGACCCAGTACTTC. Amino acids: CAWSYKSRGKETQYF. The whole variable domain, filled in from reference TRBV30 and TRBJ2-5, reads SQTIHQWPATLVQPVGSPLSLECTVEGTSNPNLYWYRQAAGRGLQLLFYSVGIGQISSEVPQNLSASRPQDRQFILSSKKLLLSDSGFYLCAWSYKSRGKETQYFGPGTRLLVL.

The chain links TRBV19 to TRBJ2-3, with D uncertain. Germline V lookup: CDR1 LNHDA, CDR2 SQIVND (reference sequence). Deletions cut 4 bases from V and 1 base from J, with 12 bases between. This CDR3 is built from 15 residues. The CDR3 DNA is TGTGCCAGTAGTACCCTCTCCCAGGGCACAGATACGCAGTATTTT. It translates to CASSTLSQGTDTQYF.